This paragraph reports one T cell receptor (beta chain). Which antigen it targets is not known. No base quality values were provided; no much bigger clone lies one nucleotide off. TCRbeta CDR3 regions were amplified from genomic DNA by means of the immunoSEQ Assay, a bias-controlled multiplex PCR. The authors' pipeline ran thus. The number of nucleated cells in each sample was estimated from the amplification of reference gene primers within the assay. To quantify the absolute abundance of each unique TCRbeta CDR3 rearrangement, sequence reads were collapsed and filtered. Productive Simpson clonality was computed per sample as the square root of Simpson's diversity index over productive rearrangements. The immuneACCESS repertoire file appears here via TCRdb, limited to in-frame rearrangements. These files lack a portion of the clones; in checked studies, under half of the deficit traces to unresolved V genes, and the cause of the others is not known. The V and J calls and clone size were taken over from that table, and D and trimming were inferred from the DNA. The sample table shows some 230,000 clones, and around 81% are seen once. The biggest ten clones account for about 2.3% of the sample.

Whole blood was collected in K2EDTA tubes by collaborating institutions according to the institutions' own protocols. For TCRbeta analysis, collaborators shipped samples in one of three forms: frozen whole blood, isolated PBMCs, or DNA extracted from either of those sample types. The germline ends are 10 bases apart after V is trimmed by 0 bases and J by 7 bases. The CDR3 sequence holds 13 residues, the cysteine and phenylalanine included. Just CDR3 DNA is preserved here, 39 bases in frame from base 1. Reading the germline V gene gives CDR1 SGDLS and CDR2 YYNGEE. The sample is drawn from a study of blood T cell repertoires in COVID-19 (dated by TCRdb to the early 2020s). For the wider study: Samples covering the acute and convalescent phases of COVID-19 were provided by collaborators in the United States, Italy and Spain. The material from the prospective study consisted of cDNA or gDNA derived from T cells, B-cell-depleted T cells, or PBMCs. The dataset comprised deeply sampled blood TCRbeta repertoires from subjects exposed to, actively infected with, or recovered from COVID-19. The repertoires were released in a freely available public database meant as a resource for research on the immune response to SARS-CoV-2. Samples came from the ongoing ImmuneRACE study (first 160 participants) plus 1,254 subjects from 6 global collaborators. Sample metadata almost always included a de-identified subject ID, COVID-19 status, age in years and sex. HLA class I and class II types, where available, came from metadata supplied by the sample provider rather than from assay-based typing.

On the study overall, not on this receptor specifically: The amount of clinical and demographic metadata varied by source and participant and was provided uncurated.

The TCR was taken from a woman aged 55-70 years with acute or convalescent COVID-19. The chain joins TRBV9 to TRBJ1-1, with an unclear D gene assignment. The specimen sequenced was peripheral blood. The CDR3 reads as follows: CASSVDSMGEAFF. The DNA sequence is TGTGCCAGCAGCGTAGACAGTATGGGTGAAGCTTTCTTT.